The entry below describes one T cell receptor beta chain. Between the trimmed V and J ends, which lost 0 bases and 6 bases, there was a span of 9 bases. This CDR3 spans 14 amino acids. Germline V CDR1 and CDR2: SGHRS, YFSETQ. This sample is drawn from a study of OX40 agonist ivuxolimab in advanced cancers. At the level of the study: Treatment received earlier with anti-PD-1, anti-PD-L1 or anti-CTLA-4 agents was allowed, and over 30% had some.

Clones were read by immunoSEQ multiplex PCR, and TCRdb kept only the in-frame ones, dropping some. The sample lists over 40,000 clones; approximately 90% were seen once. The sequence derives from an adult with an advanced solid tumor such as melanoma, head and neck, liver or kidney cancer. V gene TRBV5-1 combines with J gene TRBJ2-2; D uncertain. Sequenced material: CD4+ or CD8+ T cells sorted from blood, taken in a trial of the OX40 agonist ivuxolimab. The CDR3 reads CASSLAYAAGELFF. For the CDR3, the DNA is TGCGCCAGCAGCTTGGCCTACGCCGCCGGGGAGCTGTTTTTT.